This TCR beta chain was profiled in a study of shared clonotypes between healthy human individuals. Germline loops: CDR1 SGHTA, CDR2 FQGNSA. The CDR3 is 14 amino acids. Trimming removed 5 bases from V and 1 base from J; junction bases left unmatched: 5. Only in-frame clones appear in the TCRdb table, and some are missing; sequencing was by immunoSEQ multiplex PCR. The profile covers about 300,000 clones, with around 74% appearing a single time and around a tenth taken by the ten largest. This clonotype was obtained from a man aged 25 to 40 in good health. V usage is TRBV7-2 and J usage is TRBJ2-7, with 7 bases fitting TRBD1. The sequencing input was memory CD4+ T cells sorted from blood. Indicated subset: CD45RA-negative fraction. The CDR3 protein is CASSPRDSSYEQYF. CDR3 nucleotide sequence: TGTGCCAGCAGCCCTAGGGACAGTTCCTACGAGCAGTACTTC.